The 32 T cell receptor beta chains presented below share a single source sample, sequenced in a study of blood T cell repertoires in COVID-19. Profiling relied on immunoSEQ multiplex PCR, and the TCRdb table lists in-frame clones only, not all of them. The sample carries 140,000 to 150,000 clones, around 80% recorded once. Material for sequencing was PBMCs or T cells enriched from blood (not recorded which). The receptors come from a woman aged 45-60 years who had recovered from COVID-19.

The V gene is TRBV3-1 (or the pseudogene TRBV3-2), the J gene TRBJ2-2, with D maybe TRBD2 (6 bases). CDR3 length: 12 residues. Trimming took off 4 bases at V and 7 bases at J, with 7 bases between the two ends. The germline CDR1 and CDR2 sequences are LGHDT and YNNKEL (reference sequence). The CDR3 nucleotides read TGTGCCAGCAGCCGGGGAGGCGGGGAGCTGTTTTTT. Translated: CASSRGGGELFF.

The genes are TRBV5-1 and TRBJ1-2, with D perhaps TRBD1 (6 bases). CDR3 size: 20 residues. Germline CDR1 and CDR2: SGHRS and YFSETQ. Trimming shortened V by 4 bases and J by 3 bases, and 31 bases separated the two germline ends. As DNA, the CDR3 is TGCGCCAGCAGCATGCACCTTTGGGACGGGACAAAGAAATCCGACTATGGCTACACCTTC. It encodes CASSMHLWDGTKKSDYGYTF. The full variable domain, in which reference TRBV5-1 and TRBJ1-2 provide the parts outside the CDR3, is KAGVTQTPRYLIKTRGQQVTLSCSPISGHRSVSWYQQTPGQGLQFLFEYFSETQRNKGNFPGRFSGRQFSNSRSEMNVSTLELGDSALYLCASSMHLWDGTKKSDYGYTFGSGTRLTVV.

The chain recombines TRBV29-1 with TRBJ1-1, with TRBD1 matching over 8 bases. V shed 7 bases, J shed 4 bases, and the junction held 11 bases outside the gene matches. The length of the CDR3 is 14 residues. CDR1 SQVTM and CDR2 ANQGSEA come from the germline V gene. CDR3: CSAQEQGGGTEAFF. The CDR3 bases are TGCAGCGCCCAAGAACAGGGGGGCGGCACTGAAGCTTTCTTT.

V is TRBV6-5 and J is TRBJ2-7; 7 nucleotides match TRBD1. V dropped 6 bases and J dropped 2; count of bases not matched to a gene: 7. The CDR3 extends over 14 amino acids. Germline CDR1 MNHEY, CDR2 SVGAGI. Written as DNA, the CDR3 is TGTGCCAGCAGCTCCGGGACAGCGACCTACGAGCAGTACTTC. This sequence encodes CASSSGTATYEQYF.

This clone has more than one count but fewer than ten. The genes are TRBV5-5 and TRBJ1-5; a weak D match, TRBD1 (6 bases). The CDR3 consists of 16 residues. Looked up from germline, CDR1 is SGHKS and CDR2 is YYEKEE (reference sequence). The V and J ends lost 0 bases and 4 bases respectively, with 14 bases between them. CDR3 protein: CASSLASGGWNQPQHF. CDR3 DNA: TGTGCCAGCAGCTTGGCCTCGGGGGGCTGGAATCAGCCCCAGCATTTT.

The sample holds a few counts of this clone. The rearrangement joins TRBV9 to TRBJ1-2, with D possibly matching TRBD1 (6 bases). CDR1 is SGDLS and CDR2 is YYNGEE in the germline V gene. The CDR3 loop spans 14 amino acids. Deletions cut 3 bases from V and 4 bases from J, with 13 bases between. The CDR3 region is CASSATGNLYGYTF. For the CDR3, the DNA is TGTGCCAGCAGCGCAACAGGGAACCTCTATGGCTACACCTTC.

This clone was observed a single time. The chain links TRBV2 to TRBJ1-2; TRBD1 matches 7 bases. Germline trimming cut 3 bases from V and 6 bases from J; bases unmatched to any gene: 4. Germline V gives CDR1 SNHLY, CDR2 FYNNEI. This CDR3 has 13 amino acids. The CDR3 coding sequence is TGTGCCAGCAGTGATACAGGGGTGGATGGCTACACCTTC. This encodes CASSDTGVDGYTF. Full variable domain (remainder filled in from reference TRBV2 and TRBJ1-2): EPEVTQTPSHQVTQMGQEVILRCVPISNHLYFYWYRQILGQKVEFLVSFYNNEISEKSEIFDDQFSVERPDGSNFTLKIRSTKLEDSAMYFCASSDTGVDGYTFGSGTRLTVV.

The J gene is TRBJ2-1, the V gene TRBV19, with TRBD2 matching over 10 bases. The CDR3 is made up of 16 amino acids. V shed 0 bases, J shed 10 bases, and the junction held 9 bases outside the gene matches. Germline CDR1 LNHDA, CDR2 SQIVND (reference sequence). The CDR3 DNA follows: TGTGCCAGTAGTATAGAAAGGACTAGCGGAACCCCGGAGCAGTTCTTC. Translated: CASSIERTSGTPEQFF.

The rearrangement uses TRBV16 and TRBJ1-2; TRBD1 matches 7 bases. The CDR3 covers 15 residues. The V gene's germline CDR1 is KGHSY and CDR2 FQNENV. Trimming at V came to 3 bases and at J to 3 bases, leaving 7 bases not matched to a gene. The CDR3 coding sequence is TGTGCCAGCAGCCAGCCTTCACAGGGGCACTATGGCTACACCTTC. This gives the protein CASSQPSQGHYGYTF. Complete variable domain (other parts from reference TRBV16 and TRBJ1-2): GEEVAQTPKHLVRGEGQKAKLYCAPIKGHSYVFWYQQVLKNEFKFLISFQNENVFDETGMPKERFSAKCLPNSPCSLEIQATKLEDSAVYFCASSQPSQGHYGYTFGSGTRLTVV.

The chain carries TRBV19 and TRBJ1-4; 8 nucleotides agree with TRBD1. The V and J ends lost 3 bases and 8 bases, in that order; junction bases with no gene match: 8. Germline CDR1 LNHDA, CDR2 SQIVND (reference sequence). The CDR3 is 15 amino acids. The CDR3 bases are TGTGCCAGTAGTATTGGAGACACAGGGGGAGAAAAACTGTTTTTT. Translation gives CASSIGDTGGEKLFF.

This sequence joins TRBV6-1 and TRBJ2-5, with TRBD1 matching over 9 bases. The CDR3 is 15 residues long. With V trimmed by 3 bases and J by 4 bases, 6 bases remained unmatched. Per germline, CDR1 MNHNS and CDR2 SASEGT. CDR3 in DNA: TGTGCCAGCAGTGATAGAGACAGGGGGGTAGAGACCCAGTACTTC. Translation: CASSDRDRGVETQYF.

The rearrangement uses TRBV6-4 and TRBJ1-1; D is unclear. Germline values: CDR1 MRHNA, CDR2 SNTAGT. The ends were cut back, 7 bases at V and 3 bases at J, with 18 bases in the middle. The CDR3 loop spans 15 amino acids. The CDR3 DNA sequence: TGTGCCAGCATCCCCCAGCGACGGGTTCACACTGAAGCTTTCTTT. Its protein product is CASIPQRRVHTEAFF.

In its sample, this clone was seen once. The gene calls are TRBV19 and TRBJ1-1; D is perhaps TRBD1 (6 bases). CDR1 and CDR2 from the germline V gene are LNHDA and SQIVND (reference sequence). The CDR3 extends over 15 amino acids. V lost 5 bases and J 0 bases, leaving 13 bases between the germline ends. CDR3 residues: CASSGGQHMNTEAFF. The CDR3 DNA reads as TGTGCCAGTAGTGGCGGACAGCACATGAACACTGAAGCTTTCTTT.

The V and J genes are TRBV6-1 and TRBJ2-5, with 8 bases matching TRBD1. The length of the CDR3 is 17 residues. CDR1 is MNHNS, CDR2 SASEGT, per germline. V shed 4 bases, J shed 4 bases, and the junction held 14 bases outside the gene matches. The chain's CDR3 is CASSAYRGSPKAETQYF. The CDR3, as DNA: TGTGCCAGCAGTGCCTACAGGGGGTCGCCCAAAGCAGAGACCCAGTACTTC.

The CDR3 loop is CASSPDRGNTIYF. The CDR3 coding sequence is TGTGCCAGCAGCCCCGACAGGGGGAACACCATATATTTT. The rearrangement links TRBV7-3 to TRBJ1-3; 9 positions agree with TRBD1. With V trimmed by 5 bases and J by 7 bases, 3 bases remained unmatched. The CDR3 runs 13 residues. Germline V gene data show CDR1 as SGHTA and CDR2 as FQGTGA.

The rearrangement links TRBV5-1 to TRBJ1-4; 9 nucleotides agree with TRBD1. Germline loops: CDR1 SGHRS, CDR2 YFSETQ. The CDR3 has 15 amino acids. The J segment lost 8 bases and the V segment lost 1 base, leaving 6 bases of the junction unmatched. The CDR3 sequence: CASSLTGGFGEKLFF. The CDR3 coding sequence is TGCGCCAGCAGCTTGACAGGGGGCTTCGGGGAAAAACTGTTTTTT.

CDR3 residues: CASTPGTENIQYF. Written as DNA, the CDR3 is TGTGCCAGCACCCCTGGGACAGAAAACATTCAGTACTTC. V gene TRBV7-9 combines with J gene TRBJ2-4; TRBD1 matches at 7 bases. This CDR3 is 13 amino acids long. J was trimmed by 5 bases and V by 7 bases; bases with no gene match: 5. Germline lookup yields CDR1 SEHNR and CDR2 FQNEAQ (reference sequence). The complete variable domain, with remaining parts taken from reference TRBV7-9 and TRBJ2-4, reads DTGVSQNPRHKITKRGQNVTFRCDPISEHNRLYWYRQTLGQGPEFLTYFQNEAQLEKSRLLSDRFSAERPKGSFSTLEIQRTEQGDSAMYLCASTPGTENIQYFGAGTRLSVL.

This chain joins TRBV19 and TRBJ2-1; 9 nucleotides agree with TRBD1. This CDR3 is built from 14 residues. Germline V CDR1 and CDR2: LNHDA, SQIVND (reference sequence). The J segment lost 5 bases and the V segment lost 5 bases, leaving 4 bases of the junction unmatched. The CDR3: CASSLGQGHNEQFF. The CDR3, as DNA: TGTGCCAGTAGTTTGGGACAGGGCCACAATGAGCAGTTCTTC.

The chain carries TRBV3-1 (or the pseudogene TRBV3-2) and TRBJ1-3; D gene unclear. The V end was cut by 5 bases, the J end by 0 bases, with 17 bases between. The CDR3 is made up of 17 amino acids. Germline CDR1 reads LGHDT; CDR2 reads YNNKEL (reference sequence). The CDR3: CASSFLGLLDSGNTIYF. CDR3 bases: TGTGCCAGCAGCTTTCTTGGACTGCTGGACTCTGGAAACACCATATATTTT.

This clone is a singleton in its sample. This chain links TRBV28 with TRBJ1-2; 9 bases align to TRBD1. In germline, CDR1 is MDHEN, CDR2 SYDVKM. J gave up 2 bases and V 5 bases, and 6 bases lay outside the gene matches. This CDR3 contains 15 residues. CDR3: CASSLPGQGNYGYTF. The CDR3 DNA is TGTGCCAGCAGTCTCCCGGGACAGGGAAACTATGGCTACACCTTC.

The chain has TRBV28 and TRBJ1-5; D is perhaps TRBD1 (5 bases). Per germline, CDR1 MDHEN and CDR2 SYDVKM. There are 15 residues in the CDR3. V was cut by 7 bases and J by 3 bases, with 16 bases left in between. CDR3 bases: TGTGCCAGCAACCCCAGCGACAGACTCAATCAGCCCCAGCATTTT. It translates to CASNPSDRLNQPQHF.

The gene calls are TRBV6-1 and TRBJ1-6, with D maybe TRBD1 (6 bases). Germline V gene data show CDR1 as MNHNS and CDR2 as SASEGT. The CDR3 is made up of 16 amino acids. The V end was cut by 1 base, the J end by 6 bases, with 13 bases between. CDR3 loop: CASSEVAGGGNSPLHF. CDR3 nucleotides: TGTGCCAGCAGTGAAGTTGCGGGGGGCGGTAATTCACCCCTCCACTTT.

The rearrangement joins TRBV10-3 to TRBJ2-1, with TRBD2 matching 11 bases. In germline, CDR1 is ENHRY, CDR2 SYGVKD. J was trimmed by 1 base and V by 6 bases; bases with no gene match: 2. The length of the CDR3 is 15 residues. CDR3 sequence (DNA): TGTGCCATCAGATCTAGCGGGGGGTCCTACAATGAGCAGTTCTTC. It is translated as CAIRSSGGSYNEQFF.

This chain links TRBV5-1 with TRBJ2-6; D is possibly TRBD2 (5 bases). Germline V gene lookup returns CDR1 SGHRS and CDR2 YFSETQ. The ends were cut back, 4 bases at V and 3 bases at J, with 11 bases in the middle. This CDR3 is 15 amino acids long. In DNA, the CDR3 is TGCGCCAGCAGCCGGGAACTAGGTGGGGCCAACGTCCTGACTTTC. As protein: CASSRELGGANVLTF.

This chain connects TRBV7-8 to TRBJ1-2, with D possibly being TRBD1 (5 bases). Germline V gene lookup returns CDR1 SGHVS and CDR2 FQNEAQ. V was shortened by 10 bases and J by 3 bases, with 18 bases between the two germline ends. CDR3 length equals 14 residues. This CDR3 reads CATKLSRGYYGYTF. The CDR3 nucleotides read TGTGCCACAAAGCTTAGTAGGGGCTACTATGGCTACACCTTC.

The chain links TRBV5-6 to TRBJ1-1; no clear D. This CDR3 is built from 12 residues. CDR1 and CDR2 from the germline V gene are SGHDT and YYEEEE. Trimming pared 7 bases from V and 3 bases from J, leaving 10 bases between. The CDR3 is CASLKRDTEAFF. The CDR3 coding sequence is TGTGCCAGCCTTAAACGGGACACTGAAGCTTTCTTT.

This sequence joins TRBV7-2 and TRBJ1-1, with D perhaps matching TRBD1 (5 bases). Deletions cut 3 bases from V and 0 bases from J, with 14 bases between. Germline assignment: CDR1 SGHTA and CDR2 FQGNSA. There are 16 residues in the CDR3. Here the CDR3 DNA reads TGTGCCAGCAGCTTCCAGGGTGGAAACCTGAACACTGAAGCTTTCTTT. Its protein is CASSFQGGNLNTEAFF.

V is TRBV30 and J is TRBJ1-6; 7 nucleotides agree with TRBD1. The V segment lost 0 bases and the J segment 7 bases; nucleotides outside the gene matches: 6. The CDR3 is made up of 15 amino acids. The germline CDR1 and CDR2 sequences are GTSNPN and SVGIG (reference sequence). The CDR3 DNA follows: TGTGCCTGGAGTGTAAGGGGGCTTAAAAATTCACCCCTCCACTTT. Protein product: CAWSVRGLKNSPLHF.

The chain carries TRBV5-5 and TRBJ2-7; 10 bases align to TRBD1. The V gene's germline CDR1 is SGHKS and CDR2 YYEKEE (reference sequence). V gave up 1 base and J gave up 6 bases; unmatched junction bases: 7. The CDR3 has 15 residues. CDR3 sequence: CASSLIGQGVGEQYV. The CDR3 nucleotides are TGTGCCAGCAGCTTGATTGGACAGGGGGTCGGCGAGCAGTACGTC.

This rearrangement joins TRBV28 to TRBJ1-2; D unclear. The CDR3 is 12 amino acids. The V end was cut by 5 bases, the J end by 5 bases, with 9 bases between. CDR1 and CDR2 (germline): MDHEN, SYDVKM. The CDR3 region has the DNA TGTGCCAGCAGTAGGAGCCAGTATGGCTACACCTTC. Translating it yields CASSRSQYGYTF.

This chain joins TRBV7-2 and TRBJ2-5; a possible D gene is TRBD2 (5 bases). Trimming left V 3 bases short and J 5 bases short, with 10 bases between. This CDR3 comprises 13 residues. Germline CDR1 is SGHTA and CDR2 is FQGNSA. CDR3 region: CASSFTRRETQYF. In DNA form, the CDR3 reads TGTGCCAGCAGCTTTACAAGGAGGGAGACCCAGTACTTC.

The V and J genes are TRBV5-1 and TRBJ2-3; D gene unclear. CDR3 length: 14 amino acids. The germline CDR1 and CDR2 sequences are SGHRS and YFSETQ. Trimming removed 0 bases from V and 2 bases from J, with 7 bases in between. Here the CDR3 reads CASSLASDTDTQYF. The CDR3 nucleotides read TGCGCCAGCAGCTTGGCGTCAGACACAGATACGCAGTATTTT.